This TCR beta chain was observed in a study of memory CD4+ T cells and cytomegalovirus serostatus. At the level of the study: This sample comes from healthy Belgian adults, several CMV seropositive, around 26 seronegative. Broader study findings: The CMV-associated TCR signature appears largely within the CD4+ memory repertoire. Median bootstrapped AUC for CMV status was about 0.95 originally, around 0.91 US-trained.

As to this clone: Its antigen is unknown.

Single viable CD3+CD4+CD8-CD45RO+ cells were sorted as the memory CD4+ T cells. Serum IgG to CMV pp150, pp28, p38 and p52 defined serostatus. Using immunoSEQ multiplex PCR, the repertoire was profiled, and TCRdb retains in-frame clones only, with some absent. The sample lists about 50,000 clones, 82% occurring once. Germline V gene data show CDR1 as SGHTS and CDR2 as YDEGEE. This CDR3 is 13 amino acids long. The V gene lost 10 bases and the J gene lost 3 bases, with 15 bases spanning the gap. V gene TRBV5-8 combines with J gene TRBJ2-3; either TRBD1 or TRBD2 may fit D (5 bases each). The sample consisted of memory CD4+ T cells from blood. This TCR derives from an adult in good health and CMV-seronegative. The CDR3 protein is CALDGTGTDTQYF. CDR3 coding DNA: TGTGCCCTCGACGGGACGGGGACAGATACGCAGTATTTT.